This TCR beta chain comes out of a study of radiotherapy plus CTLA-4 blockade in lung cancer. Study overall: In around 17% of patients, objective responses were seen; approximately 30% had disease control.

Enrolled patients, whose metastatic non-small-cell lung cancer was chemo-refractory, received focal radiation plus CTLA-4 blockade with ipilimumab. Clones were sequenced by immunoSEQ multiplex PCR, and TCRdb holds only the in-frame ones, with some missing. The sample includes 89,000 or so clones, around 86% of them seen just once. The trim removed 3 bases at V and 9 bases at J, leaving 8 bases unmatched. CDR1 LNHDA and CDR2 SQIVND come from the germline V gene (reference sequence). The CDR3 loop spans 14 amino acids. Study conclusions and caveats: According to reports, early shifts in blood T cell clones, alongside interferon-beta, forecast response most accurately. In blood, TCR clones derived from the tumor expanded after radiotherapy plus ipilimumab.

To note about this clone: Its antigen is currently unknown.

Sequencing was performed on peripheral blood, taken from a patient treated with radiotherapy plus ipilimumab. V usage is TRBV19 and J usage is TRBJ1-5, with TRBD1 identical over 7 bases. The sequence was collected from a human donor with non-small cell lung cancer who had a partial response to radiotherapy plus ipilimumab. This chain's CDR3 is CASSIGTAGGPQHF. DNA of the CDR3: TGTGCCAGTAGTATCGGGACAGCCGGGGGGCCCCAGCATTTT.